The entry below gives a single T cell receptor beta chain sequence along with its context. What it binds is not known. PCR was performed using 60 Vbeta and 13 Jbeta primers. Method: immunoSEQ multiplex PCR; TCRdb's copy keeps in-frame clones and lacks some. The sample gives roughly 100,000 clones, roughly 74% of which show up once; approximately 15% is in the top ten. These data come from a study of cytomegalovirus exposure and HLA in healthy donors. Study-level points and caveats: The CMV antigen specificity of a few CMV-associated chains was confirmed through in vitro analysis. The productive fraction for most TCR beta V segments was about 90% or about 30% in an earlier analysis.

The J segment lost 5 bases and the V segment lost 5 bases, leaving 7 bases of the junction unmatched. The CDR3 covers 15 residues. CDR1 is MDHEN and CDR2 is SYDVKM in the germline V gene. The clonotype was recovered from a woman younger than 30 in good health and CMV-seropositive. The chain joins TRBV28 to TRBJ1-1; TRBD1 matches at 11 bases. The material sequenced was PBMCs. CDR3 DNA sequence: TGTGCCAGCAGTGCCGGGACAGGGGGTTGGACTGAAGCTTTCTTT. Its translation: CASSAGTGGWTEAFF.